The 17 T cell receptor beta chains in this list originate from one sample, sequenced in a study of cytomegalovirus exposure and HLA in healthy donors. The PCR ran on 60 Vbeta and 13 Jbeta primers. Only in-frame clones appear in the TCRdb table, and some are missing; sequencing was by immunoSEQ multiplex PCR. In the table there are 150,000 to 200,000 clones, roughly 74% of which are singletons. Sequencing was done on a sample of PBMCs. The receptors were gathered from a woman aged 25-40 years in good health and CMV-seropositive.

The chain recombines TRBV7-9 with TRBJ1-1, with 8 bases fitting TRBD1. The V and J ends lost 4 bases and 1 base, in that order; junction bases with no gene match: 5. The CDR3 runs 15 residues. In germline, CDR1 is SEHNR, CDR2 FQNEAQ (reference sequence). CDR3 sequence: CASSYADRENTEAFF. The DNA for the CDR3 is TGTGCCAGCAGCTATGCGGACAGGGAGAACACTGAAGCTTTCTTT.

This clone was found once. CDR3 loop: CASSLNGQPQHF. The CDR3 DNA reads as TGTGCCAGCAGTCTCAACGGTCAGCCCCAGCATTTT. The rearrangement uses TRBV27 and TRBJ1-5; D unresolved. V was shortened by 5 bases and J by 6 bases, with 8 bases between the two germline ends. Germline lookup yields CDR1 MNHEY and CDR2 SMNVEV (reference sequence). This CDR3 is built from 12 residues.

The J gene is TRBJ2-1, the V gene TRBV7-9, with 10 bases fitting TRBD2. The CDR3 length is 17 residues. Germline V gene lookup returns CDR1 SEHNR and CDR2 FQNEAQ (reference sequence). Losses at the gene ends were 5 bases for V and 5 bases for J; bases not matched to a gene: 12. CDR3 sequence (DNA): TGTGCCAGCAGCAGGATGTCTAGCGGGAGCCGCAACAATGAGCAGTTCTTC. Its translation is CASSRMSSGSRNNEQFF.

Here the CDR3 reads CASSLVIRNTEAFF. For the CDR3, the DNA is TGTGCCAGCAGTTTGGTAATCAGGAACACTGAAGCTTTCTTT. The chain has TRBV28 and TRBJ1-1; D is unclear. Germline assignment: CDR1 MDHEN and CDR2 SYDVKM. There are 14 residues in the CDR3. V dropped 3 bases and J dropped 1 base, with 9 bases sitting between them.

The rearrangement uses TRBV6-6 and TRBJ1-2; possibly TRBD1 for D (5 bases). Trimming cost V 2 bases and J 3 bases, with 10 bases left between them. Germline V lookup: CDR1 MNHNY, CDR2 SVGAGI (reference sequence). This CDR3 region has 14 residues. The chain's CDR3 is CASSYNPRDYGYTF. The CDR3 DNA follows: TGTGCCAGCAGTTACAATCCCAGGGACTATGGCTACACCTTC.

The chain recombines TRBV9 with TRBJ2-1; perhaps TRBD2 as D (5 bases). Trimming took 4 bases from V and 4 from J, leaving 9 bases between them. CDR1 SGDLS and CDR2 YYNGEE come from the germline V gene. The CDR3 has 13 residues. CDR3 nucleotide sequence: TGTGCCAGCAGCACCGAGGGTTACAATGAGCAGTTCTTC. Protein sequence: CASSTEGYNEQFF.

CDR3 coding DNA: TGTGCCAGCACCTTCGGTCCCACCACCGGGGAGCTGTTTTTT. As protein: CASTFGPTTGELFF. V gene TRBV4-2 combines with J gene TRBJ2-2; D remains unclear. Germline loops: CDR1 LGHNA, CDR2 YNFKEQ. V was cut by 7 bases and J by 4 bases, with 13 bases left in between. CDR3 length: 14 residues.

This clone was counted a single time. The CDR3 DNA reads TGTGCCAGCAGCTTCCTCAGGGGGCGAGTAGGTGAAAAACTGTTTTTT. It encodes CASSFLRGRVGEKLFF. This chain uses TRBV11-2 with TRBJ1-4; TRBD1 agrees at 8 bases. Looked up from germline, CDR1 is SGHAT and CDR2 is FQNNGV. The CDR3 runs 16 residues. Trimming removed 3 bases from V and 7 bases from J; junction bases left unmatched: 10.

This chain uses TRBV5-6 with TRBJ2-3, with TRBD1 matching over 7 bases. Germline V gives CDR1 SGHDT, CDR2 YYEEEE. The CDR3 runs to 15 residues. The V segment lost 4 bases and the J segment 5 bases; nucleotides outside the gene matches: 10. The chain's CDR3 is CASSRGQDVLDTQYF. CDR3 coding DNA: TGTGCCAGCAGCAGGGGGCAGGATGTCCTAGATACGCAGTATTTT.

This clone was picked up a small number of times. V usage is TRBV5-4 and J usage is TRBJ1-2; no reliable D call. The CDR3 totals 12 residues. Trimming left V 0 bases short and J 4 bases short, with 4 bases between. Germline V gene data show CDR1 as SGHNT and CDR2 as YYREEE (reference sequence). CDR3 DNA sequence: TGTGCCAGCAGCTTGGACAGCTATGGCTACACCTTC. Its translation is CASSLDSYGYTF.

V is TRBV7-2 and J is TRBJ1-6; D is ambiguous. The CDR3 length is 14 residues. The V gene lost 5 bases and the J gene lost 7 bases, with 12 bases spanning the gap. The germline CDR1 and CDR2 sequences are SGHTA and FQGNSA. The CDR3, as DNA: TGTGCCAGCAGCCCGACTGGATGGAATTCACCCCTCCACTTT. Its translation is CASSPTGWNSPLHF.

The chain couples TRBV6-1 to TRBJ2-5; D is perhaps TRBD1 (6 bases). The J call is in doubt because the DNA end fits TRBJ2-7 better. The germline V gene has CDR1 MNHNS and CDR2 SASEGT. The CDR3 contains 12 residues. The CDR3 here is CASRRQAREQYF. In DNA form, the CDR3 reads TGTGCCAGCAGAAGACAGGCTCGCGAGCAGTACTTC.

V is TRBV27 and J is TRBJ2-1, with 10 bases fitting TRBD2. This CDR3 region has 18 residues. V shed 4 bases, J shed 0 bases, and the junction held 9 bases outside the gene matches. Germline V CDR1 and CDR2: MNHEY, SMNVEV (reference sequence). For the CDR3, the DNA is TGTGCCAGCAGTTCAGAACGAGCGGGAGGGAGCTCCTACAATGAGCAGTTCTTC. Translating it yields CASSSERAGGSSYNEQFF.

The J gene is TRBJ1-3, the V gene TRBV29-1; D remains unclear. Trimming stripped 3 bases from V and 4 bases from J, with 4 bases between. The CDR3 is made up of 11 amino acids. Germline-derived CDR1 and CDR2 are SQVTM and ANQGSEA. CDR3 DNA sequence: TGCAGCGTTGACCGGGGAAACACCATATATTTT. This translates into CSVDRGNTIYF.

The J gene is TRBJ1-2, the V gene TRBV18, with D unresolved. This CDR3 has 13 amino acids. V shed 2 bases and J shed 3 bases, with 7 bases lying between them. Germline-derived CDR1 and CDR2 are KGHSH and LQKENI. The DNA for the CDR3 is TGTGCCAGCTCACCAGTAGAGGACTATGGCTACACCTTC. This codes for CASSPVEDYGYTF.

V is TRBV9 and J is TRBJ1-1; tentatively, D is TRBD1 (5 bases). The CDR3 runs to 15 residues. V dropped 0 bases and J dropped 0 bases, with 9 bases sitting between them. CDR1 is SGDLS, CDR2 YYNGEE, per germline. The CDR3 sequence: CASSVAPGMNTEAFF. DNA for the CDR3: TGTGCCAGCAGCGTAGCTCCAGGGATGAACACTGAAGCTTTCTTT.

V usage is TRBV4-3 and J usage is TRBJ2-1, with D unresolved. Germline CDR1 reads LGHNA; CDR2 reads YSLEER. The CDR3 runs 15 residues. V lost 0 bases, J lost 2 bases, and 8 bases lay in between. The CDR3 spells CASSQDFTTYNEQFF. DNA of the CDR3: TGCGCCAGCAGCCAAGATTTCACTACCTACAATGAGCAGTTCTTC.